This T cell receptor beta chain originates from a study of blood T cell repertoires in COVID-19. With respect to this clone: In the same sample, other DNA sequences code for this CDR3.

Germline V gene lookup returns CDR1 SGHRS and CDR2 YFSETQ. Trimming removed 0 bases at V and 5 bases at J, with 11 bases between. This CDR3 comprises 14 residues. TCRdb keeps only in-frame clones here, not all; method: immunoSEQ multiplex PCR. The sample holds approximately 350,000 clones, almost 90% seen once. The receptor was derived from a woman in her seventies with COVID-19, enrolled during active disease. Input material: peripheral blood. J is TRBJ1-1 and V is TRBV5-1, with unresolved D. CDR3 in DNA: TGCGCCAGCAGCTTGGGGGGAGAGGATACTGAAGCTTTCTTT. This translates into CASSLGGEDTEAFF.